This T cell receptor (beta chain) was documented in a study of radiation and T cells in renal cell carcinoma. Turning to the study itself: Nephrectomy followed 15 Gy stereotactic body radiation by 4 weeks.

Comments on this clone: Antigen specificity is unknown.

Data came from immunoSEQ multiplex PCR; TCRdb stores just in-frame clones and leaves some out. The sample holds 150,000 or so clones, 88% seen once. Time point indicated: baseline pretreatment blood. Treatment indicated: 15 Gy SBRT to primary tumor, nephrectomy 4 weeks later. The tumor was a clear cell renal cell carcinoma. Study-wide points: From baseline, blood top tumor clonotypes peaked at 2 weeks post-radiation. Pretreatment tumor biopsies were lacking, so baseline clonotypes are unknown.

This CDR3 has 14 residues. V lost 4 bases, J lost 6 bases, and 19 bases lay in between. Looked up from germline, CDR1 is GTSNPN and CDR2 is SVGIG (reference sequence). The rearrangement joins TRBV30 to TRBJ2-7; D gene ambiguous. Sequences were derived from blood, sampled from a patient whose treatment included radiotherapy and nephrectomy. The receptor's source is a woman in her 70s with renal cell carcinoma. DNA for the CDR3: TGTGCCTGGATCCCCGACGCCCTGGGGATCGAGCAGTACTTC. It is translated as CAWIPDALGIEQYF. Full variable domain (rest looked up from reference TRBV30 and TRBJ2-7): SQTIHQWPATLVQPVGSPLSLECTVEGTSNPNLYWYRQAAGRGLQLLFYSVGIGQISSEVPQNLSASRPQDRQFILSSKKLLLSDSGFYLCAWIPDALGIEQYFGPGTRLTVT.